The 21 T cell receptor beta chains below come from one sample, sequenced in a study of cytomegalovirus exposure and HLA in healthy donors (dated by TCRdb to about 2017). Library generation was performed with the immunoSEQ multiplex PCR assay. For the multiplex PCR, a mixture combining 60 forward primers for TCR Vbeta segments and 13 reverse primers for TCR Jbeta segments was used. TCRdb took over this immuneACCESS table, retaining in-frame rearrangements with V and J assigned. Such tables are incomplete; in checked studies, under half of the missing clones stem from an unresolved V gene, and the remainder is unexplained. The sample table contains some 200,000 clones; only one count was recorded for 81% of them. 3.8% of the sample comes from the top ten. Sequencing was carried out using PBMCs. These receptors all stem from a man in his forties or fifties in good health and CMV-seronegative.

DNA for the CDR3: TGTGCCAGCAGCGTATCGGGGGGTGGGCAAGAGACCCAGTACTTC. It specifies CASSVSGGGQETQYF. The chain uses TRBV9 and TRBJ2-5; 7 bases align to TRBD2. The CDR3 has 15 residues. V lost 1 base and J lost 2; bases outside the gene matches: 5. Looked up from germline, CDR1 is SGDLS and CDR2 is YYNGEE. Together with reference TRBV9 and TRBJ2-5, the CDR3 gives the full variable domain: DSGVTQTPKHLITATGQRVTLRCSPRSGDLSVYWYQQSLDQGLQFLIQYYNGEERAKGNILERFSAQQFPDLHSELNLSSLELGDSALYFCASSVSGGGQETQYFGPGTRLLVL.

The chain recombines TRBV6-1 with TRBJ2-7, with a possible D match to TRBD1 (6 bases). Germline V gene lookup returns CDR1 MNHNS and CDR2 SASEGT. V lost 6 bases, J lost 4 bases, and 13 bases lay in between. This CDR3 has 13 amino acids. CDR3 nucleotides: TGTGCCAGCAGGGGTGGGACAATATACGAGCAGTACTTC. It specifies CASRGGTIYEQYF.

This chain links TRBV12-5 with TRBJ1-2; D perhaps matches TRBD1 (5 bases). CDR3 length equals 15 residues. Germline loops: CDR1 LGHNT, CDR2 FRNRAP. V was shortened by 0 bases and J by 3 bases, with 11 bases between the two germline ends. This CDR3 reads CASGLVPGAHYGYTF. The CDR3 bases are TGTGCTAGTGGTTTGGTACCTGGGGCTCACTATGGCTACACCTTC.

The V and J genes are TRBV9 and TRBJ2-7; 9 positions match TRBD1. CDR1 is SGDLS and CDR2 is YYNGEE in the germline V gene. The length of the CDR3 is 16 residues. V shed 4 bases, J shed 1 base, and the junction held 9 bases outside the gene matches. CDR3 region: CASSPTGTGTSYEQYF. DNA for the CDR3: TGTGCCAGCAGCCCAACCGGGACAGGGACTTCCTACGAGCAGTACTTC.

V usage is TRBV15 and J usage is TRBJ2-3; 8 positions agree with TRBD2. CDR3 length: 13 amino acids. Germline trimming cut 0 bases from V and 11 bases from J; bases unmatched to any gene: 4. Germline CDR1 and CDR2: LNHNV and YYDKDF (reference sequence). DNA of the CDR3: TGTGCCACCAGCAGAGATCAGAGCGGGGGGCAGTATTTT. Protein sequence: CATSRDQSGGQYF.

This chain's CDR3 is CASSLSRGQPQHF. CDR3 nucleotide sequence: TGTGCCAGCAGCTTGTCACGGGGGCAGCCCCAGCATTTT. This chain uses TRBV7-2 with TRBJ1-5; TRBD1 is a possible D gene (5 bases). The germline V and J ends were trimmed by 3 bases and 7 bases, with 10 bases remaining between them. Germline CDR1 is SGHTA and CDR2 is FQGNSA. The CDR3 has 13 amino acids.

The V and J genes are TRBV15 and TRBJ1-5, with TRBD1 matching 7 bases. Germline-derived CDR1 and CDR2 are LNHNV and YYDKDF (reference sequence). V lost 1 base, J lost 4 bases, and 1 base stayed unmatched. The CDR3 extends over 14 amino acids. CDR3 region: CATSRGDRNQPQHF. CDR3 bases: TGTGCCACCAGCAGAGGGGACAGAAATCAGCCCCAGCATTTT.

The gene calls are TRBV6-1 and TRBJ2-3; D uncertain. CDR1 and CDR2 (germline): MNHNS, SASEGT. Trimming stripped 0 bases from V and 8 bases from J, with 9 bases between. The CDR3 runs 13 residues. As DNA, the CDR3 is TGTGCCAGCAGTGAAGCTCCCCTCGGTACGCAGTATTTT. Its translation is CASSEAPLGTQYF.

The sample holds one count of this clone. This rearrangement joins TRBV10-3 to TRBJ2-3; 11 bases line up with TRBD2. Germline loops: CDR1 ENHRY, CDR2 SYGVKD. This CDR3 comprises 17 residues. Losses at the gene ends were 3 bases for V and 0 bases for J; bases not matched to a gene: 5. The CDR3 loop is CAISEQRLAGSTDTQYF. CDR3 nucleotide sequence: TGTGCCATCAGTGAACAGCGACTAGCGGGGAGCACAGATACGCAGTATTTT.

This chain connects TRBV29-1 to TRBJ2-3; 7 nucleotides match TRBD2. The CDR3 loop spans 15 amino acids. Germline assignment: CDR1 SQVTM and CDR2 ANQGSEA. Losses at the gene ends were 0 bases for V and 5 bases for J; bases not matched to a gene: 8. The CDR3, as DNA: TGCAGCGTTGAAGATCGGGGAGGGGCGGGAGATACGCAGTATTTT. It yields the protein CSVEDRGGAGDTQYF.

The chain recombines TRBV19 with TRBJ1-2, with a weak D call TRBD1 (6 bases). The V and J ends lost 2 bases and 8 bases respectively, with 12 bases between them. The CDR3 totals 13 residues. Germline CDR1 is LNHDA and CDR2 is SQIVND (reference sequence). The CDR3 is CASSITQGSGYTF. In DNA, the CDR3 is TGTGCCAGTAGTATAACACAGGGTAGCGGCTACACCTTC.

This chain connects TRBV4-3 to TRBJ2-6; 7 nucleotides line up with TRBD2. The CDR3 has 17 residues. Germline-derived CDR1 and CDR2 are LGHNA and YSLEER. V lost 4 bases and J lost 0; bases outside the gene matches: 6. CDR3: CASSRGGRSSGANVLTF. DNA of the CDR3: TGCGCCAGCAGCCGGGGAGGGCGAAGCTCTGGGGCCAACGTCCTGACTTTC.

The sample holds a few counts of this clone. V usage is TRBV19 and J usage is TRBJ1-3, with a tentative D call TRBD1 (5 bases). Germline V gene data show CDR1 as LNHDA and CDR2 as SQIVND (reference sequence). V lost 10 bases to trimming and J lost 2 bases, with 15 bases between them. The CDR3 consists of 14 residues. DNA for the CDR3: TGTGCCACCCGGCCGGGGGTGGCTGGAAACACCATATATTTT. As protein: CATRPGVAGNTIYF.

This clone was detected only a few times. The chain uses TRBV10-1 and TRBJ1-4; TRBD1 aligns across 8 bases. V dropped 10 bases and J dropped 5; count of bases not matched to a gene: 15. There are 16 residues in the CDR3. The germline gives CDR1 WNHNN, CDR2 SYGVQD (reference sequence). The CDR3 sequence is CATRGQGAPGNEKLFF. CDR3 nucleotides: TGCGCCACCCGAGGACAGGGCGCTCCGGGAAATGAAAAACTGTTTTTT.

The chain is built from TRBV9 and TRBJ1-4; TRBD1 is a possible D gene (5 bases). CDR1 and CDR2 (germline): SGDLS, YYNGEE. This CDR3 is 15 amino acids long. Trimming shortened V by 4 bases and J by 0 bases, and 10 bases separated the two germline ends. This chain's CDR3 is CASSPEGATNEKLFF. CDR3 nucleotide sequence: TGTGCCAGCAGCCCCGAAGGGGCAACTAATGAAAAACTGTTTTTT. Full variable domain (outside the CDR3, taken from reference TRBV9 and TRBJ1-4): DSGVTQTPKHLITATGQRVTLRCSPRSGDLSVYWYQQSLDQGLQFLIQYYNGEERAKGNILERFSAQQFPDLHSELNLSSLELGDSALYFCASSPEGATNEKLFFGSGTQLSVL.

The V and J genes are TRBV5-4 and TRBJ1-3; TRBD1 matches at 7 bases. The CDR3 totals 15 residues. Germline trimming cut 0 bases from V and 5 bases from J; bases unmatched to any gene: 5. Germline V gene sequence: CDR1 SGHNT, CDR2 YYREEE (reference sequence). The CDR3 spells CASSLAGTARNTIYF. In DNA, the CDR3 is TGTGCCAGCAGCTTGGCCGGGACAGCCCGAAACACCATATATTTT.

The CDR3 bases are TGCGCCAGCAGCTTGCAGGGATCCGTAACCTACGAGCAGTACTTC. It is translated as CASSLQGSVTYEQYF. The genes are TRBV5-1 and TRBJ2-7; a weak D match, TRBD1 (5 bases). V was pared by 1 base and J by 2 bases, with 13 bases between. The CDR3 is 15 amino acids. The V gene's germline CDR1 is SGHRS and CDR2 YFSETQ.

In the case of this clone: Other DNA sequences of this sample code for an identical CDR3. J is TRBJ2-3 and V is TRBV30; D gene ambiguous. The CDR3 spans 12 residues. V was shortened by 4 bases and J by 6 bases, with 11 bases between the two germline ends. CDR1 is GTSNPN, CDR2 SVGIG, per germline (reference sequence). The CDR3 sequence is CAWMVDLDTQYF. The CDR3 DNA is TGTGCCTGGATGGTAGACTTGGATACGCAGTATTTT.

The genes are TRBV9 and TRBJ2-2; D unresolved. The V gene's germline CDR1 is SGDLS and CDR2 YYNGEE. Trimming shortened V by 0 bases and J by 7 bases, and 4 bases separated the two germline ends. The CDR3 sequence is 12 residues long. The CDR3 is CASSVGGGELFF. The DNA of the CDR3 is TGTGCCAGCAGCGTAGGAGGCGGGGAGCTGTTTTTT.

This chain uses TRBV27 with TRBJ2-3; 7 nucleotides match TRBD1. This CDR3 has 14 residues. From germline, CDR1 is MNHEY and CDR2 SMNVEV (reference sequence). V gave up 4 bases and J gave up 4 bases; unmatched junction bases: 5. The CDR3 region has the DNA TGTGCCAGCAGTTACACAGGGGTGGCAGATACGCAGTATTTT. Residues: CASSYTGVADTQYF.

In this sample, this clone turned up once. V gene TRBV19 combines with J gene TRBJ1-1, with TRBD1 matching 9 bases. The V gene's germline CDR1 is LNHDA and CDR2 SQIVND (reference sequence). The CDR3 is 14 residues long. V was pared by 7 bases and J by 5 bases, with 8 bases of the junction left unmatched. The CDR3 protein is CASTFRDRETEAFF. The CDR3 DNA is TGTGCCAGTACCTTCCGGGACAGGGAGACTGAAGCTTTCTTT. Full variable domain (remainder filled in from reference TRBV19 and TRBJ1-1): DGGITQSPKYLFRKEGQNVTLSCEQNLNHDAMYWYRQDPGQGLRLIYYSQIVNDFQKGDIAEGYSVSREKKESFPLTVTSAQKNPTAFYLCASTFRDRETEAFFGQGTRLTVV.